A single sample is the source of the 17 T cell receptor beta chains below, sequenced in a study of shared clonotypes between healthy human individuals. Measured with immunoSEQ multiplex PCR; TCRdb has only the in-frame clones, and not every one. Of some 2.1 million clones listed, 85% to 95% are singletons. Sequencing input: naive CD4+ T cells sorted from blood. Subset denoted: CD45RA+ positively selected. The receptors stem from a man between 18 and 35 years old in good health.

The V and J genes are TRBV21-1 and TRBJ2-7; TRBD1, the table's D call, lacks a check against the DNA. TRBV21-1 represents a pseudogene. The CDR3 sequence is 14 residues long. CDR3 protein: CASSKVDLQDEQYF. As DNA, the CDR3 is TGTGCCAGCAGCAAAGTTGATCTTCAGGACGAGCAGTACTTC.

This clone was seen only once. The chain couples TRBV4-2 to TRBJ1-1; D is perhaps TRBD1 (6 bases). The CDR3 is 14 residues long. V was trimmed by 4 bases and J by 8 bases, leaving 17 bases between them. Germline V CDR1 and CDR2: LGHNA, YNFKEQ. The CDR3 is CASSLGTREGEAFF. In DNA form, the CDR3 reads TGTGCCAGCAGCCTCGGGACACGAGAAGGAGAAGCTTTCTTT.

This clone was seen a few times. The gene calls are TRBV9 and TRBJ2-2; D is tentatively TRBD1 or TRBD2 (5 bases each). Germline V gene data show CDR1 as SGDLS and CDR2 as YYNGEE. This CDR3 has 15 amino acids. V lost 3 bases to trimming and J lost 7 bases, with 16 bases between them. The chain's CDR3 is CASSGSRGRGGELFF. CDR3 DNA sequence: TGTGCCAGCAGCGGTTCCCGGGGCCGCGGCGGGGAGCTGTTTTTT. Looking up the rest from reference TRBV9 and TRBJ2-2 gives the full variable domain: DSGVTQTPKHLITATGQRVTLRCSPRSGDLSVYWYQQSLDQGLQFLIQYYNGEERAKGNILERFSAQQFPDLHSELNLSSLELGDSALYFCASSGSRGRGGELFFGEGSRLTVL.

This clone was seen a single time. Other DNA sequences of this sample code for an identical CDR3. The chain carries TRBV18 and TRBJ2-5, with D tentatively TRBD2 (6 bases). Trimming pared 6 bases from V and 2 bases from J, leaving 10 bases between. The CDR3 covers 13 residues. In germline, CDR1 is KGHSH, CDR2 LQKENI. CDR3 DNA: TGTGCCAGCTCGGGCGGGATACAAGAGACCCAGTACTTC. Its translation is CASSGGIQETQYF.

As concerns this clone: Within the sample, other DNA sequences also encode this same CDR3. The gene calls are TRBV30 and TRBJ1-5; D not resolved. V lost 3 bases and J lost 5, with 11 bases in between. In germline, CDR1 is GTSNPN, CDR2 SVGIG (reference sequence). The CDR3 has 13 residues. In nucleotides, the CDR3 is TGTGCCTGGAGCGAAGGAGGCGATCAGCCCCAGCATTTT. Protein: CAWSEGGDQPQHF.

For the CDR3, the DNA is TGTGCCAGCCGAGCGGGACCTACCTACGAGCAGTACTTC. This sequence encodes CASRAGPTYEQYF. The chain recombines TRBV6-1 with TRBJ2-7; TRBD2 aligns across 7 bases. Unmatched junction bases numbered 6, after V lost 8 bases and J lost 2 bases. Per germline, CDR1 MNHNS and CDR2 SASEGT. The CDR3 has 13 residues.

The chain employs TRBV5-1 and TRBJ2-7, with 8 bases aligning to TRBD2. This CDR3 is built from 16 residues. After removal of 5 bases from V and 2 bases from J, the junction contained 12 bases not matched to a gene. Germline loops: CDR1 SGHRS, CDR2 YFSETQ. The CDR3 loop is CASSSTSGSSPYEQYF. The DNA of the CDR3 is TGCGCCAGCAGTTCCACAAGCGGGAGTTCCCCCTACGAGCAGTACTTC.

CDR3 DNA: TGCGCCAGCAGCCAAATTGCAGGGGAGTCAACTAATGAAAAACTGTTTTTT. Protein: CASSQIAGESTNEKLFF. V is TRBV4-3 and J is TRBJ1-4; D perhaps matches TRBD1 (6 bases). The CDR3 has 17 amino acids. From germline, CDR1 is LGHNA and CDR2 YSLEER. Trimming left V 2 bases short and J 0 bases short, with 13 bases between.

This chain links TRBV7-2 with TRBJ2-7; the D gene is possibly TRBD2 (5 bases). Germline V gene sequence: CDR1 SGHTA, CDR2 FQGNSA. V lost 4 bases to trimming and J lost 1 base, with 11 bases between them. This CDR3 has 14 residues. CDR3 amino acids: CASSYREPSYEQYF. In nucleotides, the CDR3 is TGTGCCAGCAGCTACCGGGAACCTTCCTACGAGCAGTACTTC.

The chain links TRBV7-2 to TRBJ2-2; no clear D gene. The germline gives CDR1 SGHTA, CDR2 FQGNSA. This CDR3 comprises 12 residues. V lost 2 bases and J lost 6, with 4 bases in between. The CDR3 is CASSLYAGELFF. In DNA form, the CDR3 reads TGTGCCAGCAGCTTATACGCCGGGGAGCTGTTTTTT.

The chain has TRBV2 and TRBJ2-5; 15 bases are shared with TRBD2. The CDR3 is 16 residues long. In germline, CDR1 is SNHLY, CDR2 FYNNEI. V lost 5 bases to trimming and J lost 5 bases; unmatched junction nucleotides: 6. CDR3 loop: CASSTGTSGGIETQYF. In DNA, the CDR3 is TGTGCCAGCAGTACAGGGACTAGCGGGGGGATCGAGACCCAGTACTTC.

The gene calls are TRBV15 and TRBJ1-1; D uncertain. The CDR3 runs 14 residues. V lost 0 bases to trimming and J lost 0 bases, with 5 bases between them. Germline V gene sequence: CDR1 LNHNV, CDR2 YYDKDF (reference sequence). The CDR3 DNA follows: TGTGCCACCAGCAGAGAAGGAGTGAACACTGAAGCTTTCTTT. Protein sequence: CATSREGVNTEAFF.

The V gene is TRBV5-1, the J gene TRBJ1-2, with 7 nucleotides matching TRBD1. The CDR3 runs 14 residues. Unmatched junction bases numbered 3, after V lost 4 bases and J lost 0 bases. Germline values: CDR1 SGHRS, CDR2 YFSETQ. This CDR3 reads CASSAGQTNYGYTF. CDR3 DNA sequence: TGCGCCAGCAGCGCGGGACAGACTAACTATGGCTACACCTTC.

The gene calls are TRBV6-1 and TRBJ1-1; TRBD1 might be the D (5 bases). The V gene's germline CDR1 is MNHNS and CDR2 SASEGT. V shed 2 bases and J shed 4 bases, with 8 bases lying between them. The CDR3 contains 13 residues. CDR3 amino acids: CASSEQGSTEAFF. In DNA form, the CDR3 reads TGTGCCAGCAGTGAACAGGGCTCCACTGAAGCTTTCTTT.

The chain couples TRBV4-1 to TRBJ1-4; D gene uncertain. CDR3 length equals 17 residues. V lost 0 bases and J 3 bases, leaving 14 bases between the germline ends. Germline assignment: CDR1 MGHRA and CDR2 YSYEKL. The CDR3, as DNA: TGCGCCAGCAGCCAAGAGTGGCTGGGTCGGGCTAATGAAAAACTGTTTTTT. It codes for CASSQEWLGRANEKLFF.

This chain links TRBV30 with TRBJ1-2, with 8 bases matching TRBD1. CDR3 length: 14 amino acids. The germline V gene has CDR1 GTSNPN and CDR2 SVGIG (reference sequence). Losses at the gene ends were 6 bases for V and 8 bases for J; bases not matched to a gene: 14. CDR3 amino acids: CACPGGTPIRGYTF. The CDR3 nucleotides read TGTGCCTGCCCAGGGGGCACTCCGATCCGGGGCTACACCTTC.

This clone was seen a handful of times. Within the sample, other DNA sequences also encode this same CDR3. The chain employs TRBV5-1 and TRBJ1-1, with D possibly TRBD1 on 5 matching bases. V was trimmed by 2 bases and J by 1 base, leaving 9 bases between them. The CDR3 contains 14 residues. In germline, CDR1 is SGHRS, CDR2 YFSETQ. As DNA, the CDR3 is TGCGCCAGCAGCTTCGGGGGGACGAACACTGAAGCTTTCTTT. This encodes CASSFGGTNTEAFF.